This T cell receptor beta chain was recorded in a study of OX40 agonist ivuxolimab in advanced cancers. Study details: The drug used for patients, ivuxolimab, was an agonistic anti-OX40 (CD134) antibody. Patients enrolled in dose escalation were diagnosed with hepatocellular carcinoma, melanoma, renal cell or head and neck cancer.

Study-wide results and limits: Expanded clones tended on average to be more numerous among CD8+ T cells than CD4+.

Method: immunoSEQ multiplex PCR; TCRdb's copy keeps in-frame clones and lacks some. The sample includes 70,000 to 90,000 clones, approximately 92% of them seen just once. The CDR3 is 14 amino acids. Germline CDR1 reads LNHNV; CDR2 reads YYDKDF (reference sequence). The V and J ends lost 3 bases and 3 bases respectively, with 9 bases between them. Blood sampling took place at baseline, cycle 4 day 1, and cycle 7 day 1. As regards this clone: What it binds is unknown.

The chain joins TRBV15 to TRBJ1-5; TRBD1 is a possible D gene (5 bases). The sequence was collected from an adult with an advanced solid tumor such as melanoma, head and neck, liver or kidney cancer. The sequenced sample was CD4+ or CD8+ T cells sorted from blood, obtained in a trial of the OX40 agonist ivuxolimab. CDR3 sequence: CATSSGQYNQPQHF. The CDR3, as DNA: TGTGCCACCAGCAGCGGACAATACAATCAGCCCCAGCATTTT.